The 28 T cell receptor beta chains below all came from one sample that was sequenced in a study of Graves' ophthalmopathy and Graves' hyperthyroidism. From RNA, the CDR3 regions of TCR beta chains were amplified and sequenced. Amplification began with first-round RT-PCR using HTBI primers, then second-round multiplex PCR was performed. TCRdb re-called the multiplex PCR reads through MiXCR, storing one row per CDR3 protein. The data show about 700,000 distinct CDR3 sequences, around 40% seen once. The sample consisted of peripheral blood. The receptors originated from an adult man with Graves' ophthalmopathy.

The genes are TRBV10-3 and TRBJ1-2, with a weak D call TRBD1 (5 bases). Germline assignment: CDR1 ENHRY and CDR2 SYGVKD. Trimming cost V 10 bases and J 3 bases, with 15 bases left between them. The CDR3 sequence is 13 residues long. The CDR3 sequence: CATTDGPDYGYTF. CDR3 nucleotides: TGTGCCACGACAGACGGGCCTGACTATGGCTACACCTTC.

This clonotype was counted a single time. The chain links TRBV25-1 to TRBJ1-5; a weak D match, TRBD1 (6 bases). The CDR3 length is 18 residues. V shed 3 bases and J shed 6 bases, with 24 bases lying between them. Per germline, CDR1 MGHDK and CDR2 SYGVNS. The CDR3 nucleotides are TGTGCCAGCAGTGAGAACAGGGTCGGCCAATGGGGGGCTCAGCCCCAGCATTTT. This codes for CASSENRVGQWGAQPQHF. The full variable domain, its missing parts supplied by reference TRBV25-1 and TRBJ1-5, is EADIYQTPRYLVIGTGKKITLECSQTMGHDKMYWYQQDPGMELHLIHYSYGVNSTEKGDLSSESTVSRIRTEHFPLTLESARPSHTSQYLCASSENRVGQWGAQPQHFGDGTRLSIL.

This clonotype was detected a few times. The chain carries TRBV20-1 and TRBJ2-7; weak D call: TRBD1 (6 bases). Germline CDR1 and CDR2: DFQATT and SNEGSKA (reference sequence). The CDR3 loop spans 12 amino acids. Trimming cost V 2 bases and J 3 bases, with 8 bases left between them. CDR3 bases: TGCAGTGCTAGACCCAGGGGCTACGAGCAGTACTTC. Its protein is CSARPRGYEQYF.

This chain links TRBV7-9 with TRBJ2-2; no clear D. Germline V gene sequence: CDR1 SEHNR, CDR2 FQNEAQ (reference sequence). The CDR3 sequence is 14 residues long. V was cut by 2 bases and J by 0 bases, with 4 bases left in between. CDR3 in amino acids: CASSLNANTGELFF. The CDR3 DNA sequence: TGTGCCAGCAGCTTAAACGCGAACACCGGGGAGCTGTTTTTT.

V is TRBV5-6 and J is TRBJ2-3; D remains unclear. The CDR3 runs 12 residues. Germline lookup yields CDR1 SGHDT and CDR2 YYEEEE. V was trimmed by 1 base and J by 3 bases, leaving 3 bases between them. The CDR3 region has the DNA TGTGCCAGCAGCTTGTGGACAGATACGCAGTATTTT. It specifies CASSLWTDTQYF.

Here the CDR3 DNA reads TGTGCTAGTGTCCCGGGACAGGGTAACAATCAGCCCCAGCATTTT. Translation gives CASVPGQGNNQPQHF. The genes are TRBV12-5 and TRBJ1-5; 9 bases are shared with TRBD1. Germline-derived CDR1 and CDR2 are LGHNT and FRNRAP. V was pared by 7 bases and J by 3 bases, with 7 bases of the junction left unmatched. The CDR3 totals 15 residues.

The chain couples TRBV9 to TRBJ1-6; possible D gene TRBD1, 5 bases. V was trimmed by 5 bases and J by 10 bases, leaving 16 bases between them. Germline V gene lookup returns CDR1 SGDLS and CDR2 YYNGEE. The CDR3 runs to 14 residues. The CDR3 DNA sequence: TGTGCCAGCAGTACGGGACCGAGTTACTCACCCCTCCACTTT. This sequence encodes CASSTGPSYSPLHF.

Regarding this clonotype: A clone one base away is much larger, so this may be a read error. J is TRBJ2-2 and V is TRBV7-6, with D perhaps matching TRBD1 (6 bases). Germline V gene data show CDR1 as SGHVS and CDR2 as FNYEAQ. Trimming removed 8 bases at V and 7 bases at J, with 11 bases between. This CDR3 spans 12 amino acids. The CDR3 loop reads CASLKGDGELFF. As DNA, the CDR3 is TGTGCCAGCTTGAAGGGGGACGGGGAGCTGTTTTTT.

In this sample, this clonotype turned up a few times. The rearrangement uses TRBV11-2 and TRBJ1-1; no definite D call. V lost 2 bases, J lost 8 bases, and 9 bases lay in between. The CDR3 runs 12 residues. CDR1 and CDR2 (germline): SGHAT, FQNNGV. CDR3 nucleotides: TGTGCCAGCAGCTTAAGTTCCGGCGAAGCTTTCTTT. It encodes CASSLSSGEAFF.

This clonotype was observed a handful of times. J is TRBJ1-2 and V is TRBV7-8; D is unresolved. The V end lost 5 bases, the J end lost 4 bases, and 11 bases lay between the germline ends. CDR1 and CDR2 from the germline V gene are SGHVS and FQNEAQ. The CDR3 is 13 residues long. The CDR3 DNA reads as TGTGCCAGCAGCCCCCGGGTCGGCTATGGCTACACCTTC. It specifies CASSPRVGYGYTF. The entire variable domain, with the rest obtained from reference TRBV7-8 and TRBJ1-2, is as follows: GAGVSQSPRYKVAKRGQDVALRCDPISGHVSLFWYQQALGQGPEFLTYFQNEAQLDKSGLPSDRFFAERPEGSVSTLKIQRTQQEDSAVYLCASSPRVGYGYTFGSGTRLTVV.

V gene TRBV12-3 or TRBV12-4 combines with J gene TRBJ2-5; D might be TRBD1 or TRBD2, each matching 5 bases. Trimming stripped 3 bases from V and 0 bases from J, with 11 bases between. The CDR3 totals 15 residues. The CDR3 spells CASSLSGRNQETQYF. The CDR3 DNA reads as TGTGCCAGCAGTTTGTCGGGACGGAACCAAGAGACCCAGTACTTC.

This clonotype has just a few counts. The chain joins TRBV9 to TRBJ2-7; 8 positions match TRBD1. The trim removed 6 bases at V and 4 bases at J, leaving 21 bases unmatched. The CDR3 length is 18 residues. Germline lookup yields CDR1 SGDLS and CDR2 YYNGEE. The CDR3 reads CASTDTGGRQGIVYEQYF. The CDR3 DNA reads as TGTGCCAGCACTGATACCGGCGGTAGACAGGGGATTGTGTACGAGCAGTACTTC.

This clonotype was seen more than once but under ten times. The CDR3 does not end in the conserved phenylalanine or tryptophan, so this is likely a read error. No DNA is shown, since the ends of the CDR3 on it are uncertain; the CDR3 is the one TCRdb lists. This sequence joins TRBV15 and TRBJ1-1. Germline V lookup: CDR1 LNHNV, CDR2 YYDKDF (reference sequence). Both ends counted, the CDR3 spans 8 residues. The CDR3 region is CATSRDLP.

This chain joins TRBV9 and TRBJ2-7; 12 bases fit TRBD1. The trim removed 3 bases at V and 1 base at J, leaving 8 bases unmatched. The CDR3 has 17 amino acids. The germline V gene has CDR1 SGDLS and CDR2 YYNGEE. CDR3 amino acids: CASSATGTGGTSYEQYF. The CDR3 DNA is TGTGCCAGCAGCGCCACCGGGACAGGGGGCACATCCTACGAGCAGTACTTC. Looking up the rest from reference TRBV9 and TRBJ2-7 gives the full variable domain: DSGVTQTPKHLITATGQRVTLRCSPRSGDLSVYWYQQSLDQGLQFLIQYYNGEERAKGNILERFSAQQFPDLHSELNLSSLELGDSALYFCASSATGTGGTSYEQYFGPGTRLTVT.

The chain employs TRBV6-6 and TRBJ1-2; D is unresolved. The CDR3 consists of 13 residues. CDR1 is MNHNY and CDR2 is SVGAGI in the germline V gene (reference sequence). Trimming removed 3 bases from V and 7 bases from J, with 12 bases in between. The CDR3 reads CASSYGDSGGYTF. Here the CDR3 DNA reads TGTGCCAGCAGTTATGGAGACTCCGGTGGCTACACCTTC.

This clonotype was seen a handful of times. V is TRBV7-6 and J is TRBJ2-7; 7 positions agree with TRBD1. CDR1 SGHVS and CDR2 FNYEAQ come from the germline V gene. With 5 bases clipped from V and 6 bases from J, the junction kept 10 bases outside the gene matches. This CDR3 has 14 residues. This CDR3 is CASSNDRATSEQYF. The DNA for the CDR3 is TGTGCCAGCAGCAACGACAGGGCTACTTCCGAGCAGTACTTC.

To note about this clonotype: One end of the junction fails to match germline, which may point to a read error. The chain couples TRBV5-6 to TRBJ2-7; 9 bases line up with TRBD2. This CDR3 has 14 residues. Germline V gives CDR1 SGHDT, CDR2 YYEEEE. The DNA for the CDR3 is TGCGCCAGCAGCCAAGATGTTGGACTAGCGGAGCAGTACTTC. Its protein product is CASSQDVGLAEQYF.

The V gene is TRBV7-2, the J gene TRBJ2-7; 8 positions agree with TRBD1. Germline V gives CDR1 SGHTA, CDR2 FQGNSA. The CDR3 length is 14 residues. Losses at the gene ends were 4 bases for V and 5 bases for J; bases not matched to a gene: 7. CDR3 in DNA: TGTGCCAGCAGCTCTCGGACAGGGAATGACGAGCAGTACTTC. Its translation: CASSSRTGNDEQYF.

This clonotype has at least ten counts. V gene TRBV29-1 combines with J gene TRBJ1-1, with 9 bases identical to TRBD1. This CDR3 region has 15 residues. The V segment lost 4 bases and the J segment 0 bases; nucleotides outside the gene matches: 6. Germline assignment: CDR1 SQVTM and CDR2 ANQGSEA. CDR3 protein: CSVVPGQGLNTEAFF. The CDR3 DNA sequence: TGCAGCGTTGTCCCGGGACAGGGATTGAACACTGAAGCTTTCTTT.

This clonotype was picked up a small number of times. The chain is built from TRBV15 and TRBJ2-7, with no clear D. The CDR3 runs 14 residues. Trimming pared 0 bases from V and 5 bases from J, leaving 11 bases between. Germline lookup yields CDR1 LNHNV and CDR2 YYDKDF (reference sequence). DNA for the CDR3: TGTGCCACCAGCAGAGAACCCTATCCCCACGAGCAGTACTTC. Amino acid sequence: CATSREPYPHEQYF.

Note on this clonotype: Being one base from a much bigger clone, this may be a read error. The chain is built from TRBV20-1 and TRBJ2-5; 7 nucleotides match TRBD2. CDR3 size: 15 residues. From germline, CDR1 is DFQATT and CDR2 SNEGSKA (reference sequence). The CDR3 nucleotides are TGCAATGCTAGCTTGCCTAGCGGACTCCAAGAGACCCAGTACTTC. Its protein is CNASLPSGLQETQYF.

A remark on this clonotype: The conserved closing phenylalanine or tryptophan is absent in this CDR3, likely reflecting a read error. The J gene is TRBJ2-7, the V gene TRBV20-1; 7 bases map to TRBD2. V trimming: 6 bases; J trimming: 4 bases; junction bases outside the gene matches: 15. The germline gives CDR1 DFQATT, CDR2 SNEGSKA (reference sequence). The CDR3 spans 15 residues. CDR3 sequence (DNA): TGCAGTGCCCTCGGGGAGGGCGCATGGAAATACGAGCAGTACTGC. This codes for CSALGEGAWKYEQYC.

This clonotype showed up just a few times. The chain is built from TRBV7-6 and TRBJ2-7, with D unresolved. V was pared by 2 bases and J by 0 bases, with 11 bases between. The CDR3 runs 15 residues. CDR1 and CDR2 (germline): SGHVS, FNYEAQ. CDR3 sequence: CASSLNQAASYEQYF. The CDR3 coding sequence is TGTGCCAGCAGCTTAAATCAGGCGGCCTCCTACGAGCAGTACTTC.

For this clonotype: Likely a read error: the CDR3 ends without its conserved phenylalanine or tryptophan. The chain carries TRBV7-9 and TRBJ1-6; a possible D gene is TRBD1 (6 bases). Trimming shortened V by 1 base and J by 6 bases, and 7 bases separated the two germline ends. Germline lookup yields CDR1 SEHNR and CDR2 FQNEAQ (reference sequence). The CDR3 is 14 residues long. CDR3 nucleotide sequence: TGTGCCAGCAGCTTAGGGGACATTAATTCACCCCTCCACTAT. Translated, it gives CASSLGDINSPLHY.

Only a few counts were recorded for this clonotype. This chain joins TRBV7-2 and TRBJ2-7; D is possibly TRBD1 (6 bases). CDR1 is SGHTA and CDR2 is FQGNSA in the germline V gene. The CDR3 spans 15 residues. Deletions cut 5 bases from V and 3 bases from J, with 17 bases between. This CDR3 is CASSPVTGSGYEQYF. The DNA for the CDR3 is TGTGCCAGCAGCCCAGTCACAGGGTCGGGCTACGAGCAGTACTTC.

Ten or more counts support this clonotype. The rearrangement joins TRBV7-9 to TRBJ2-5; D is ambiguous. CDR1 is SEHNR, CDR2 FQNEAQ, per germline (reference sequence). Trimming cost V 3 bases and J 5 bases, with 10 bases left between them. The CDR3 totals 13 residues. DNA for the CDR3: TGTGCCAGCAGCTTCCCCAGCAGGGAGACCCAGTACTTC. Protein: CASSFPSRETQYF.

This clonotype came up a few times. The genes are TRBV7-8 and TRBJ2-7, with D hard to call. With 2 bases removed from V and 3 bases from J, the gap between germline ends came to 8 bases. The CDR3 length is 13 residues. CDR1 is SGHVS, CDR2 FQNEAQ, per germline. CDR3 DNA sequence: TGTGCCAGCAGCTTAAACAGTGACTACGAGCAGTACTTC. Translating gives CASSLNSDYEQYF.

The chain joins TRBV11-2 to TRBJ2-3; 9 bases map to TRBD2. The trim removed 2 bases at V and 8 bases at J, leaving 5 bases unmatched. The germline CDR1 and CDR2 sequences are SGHAT and FQNNGV. CDR3 length equals 14 residues. The DNA of the CDR3 is TGTGCCAGCAGCTTAACGCGGGAGGGCCTTACGCAGTATTTT. It translates to CASSLTREGLTQYF. The full variable domain, completed using reference TRBV11-2 and TRBJ2-3, is EAGVAQSPRYKIIEKRQSVAFWCNPISGHATLYWYQQILGQGPKLLIQFQNNGVVDDSQLPKDRFSAERLKGVDSTLKIQPAKLEDSAVYLCASSLTREGLTQYFGPGTRLTVL.